A single sample is the source of the 4 T cell receptor beta chains below, sequenced in a study of T-cell reconstitution after alpha-beta-depleted transplantation in children. Researchers prepared the TCRbeta library using unique molecular identifiers, the study reports. In TCRdb, the PCR reads were re-called with MiXCR into one record per CDR3 protein. The table shows 500,000 or so distinct CDR3 sequences, with approximately 32% occurring only once. The input for sequencing was PBMCs from the stem cell graft donor, taken from the stem cell graft. These TCRs come from a human donor who donated a stem cell graft to a child with aplastic anemia.

The table lists this clonotype with a few counts. The chain recombines TRBV29-1 with TRBJ2-3, with TRBD2 matching over 9 bases. V was pared by 4 bases and J by 4 bases, with 6 bases of the junction left unmatched. This CDR3 region has 14 residues. CDR1 SQVTM and CDR2 ANQGSEA come from the germline V gene. CDR3 sequence reads: CSVATSGRADTQYF. DNA of the CDR3: TGCAGCGTTGCGACTAGCGGTCGGGCAGATACGCAGTATTTT.

This chain connects TRBV19 to TRBJ2-1; 7 nucleotides line up with TRBD2. V gave up 7 bases and J gave up 6 bases; unmatched junction bases: 15. Germline V CDR1 and CDR2: LNHDA, SQIVND (reference sequence). This CDR3 region has 16 residues. CDR3 region: CASTRKRGGWGNEQFF. As DNA, the CDR3 is TGTGCCAGTACTAGGAAGCGGGGAGGATGGGGCAATGAGCAGTTCTTC.

This clonotype has a handful of counts. The chain recombines TRBV5-6 with TRBJ2-7; D is possibly TRBD1 or TRBD2 (5 bases each). The V gene lost 0 bases and the J gene lost 6 bases, with 22 bases spanning the gap. This CDR3 contains 17 residues. The germline V gene encodes CDR1 SGHDT and CDR2 YYEEEE. CDR3 sequence: CASSLGLASGRQIEQYV. The CDR3 DNA follows: TGTGCCAGCAGCTTGGGCTTGGCCTCGGGACGGCAAATCGAGCAGTACGTC.

This clonotype was recorded once. This chain connects TRBV30 to TRBJ2-3, with 7 bases fitting TRBD2. The CDR3 runs 13 residues. Germline CDR1 and CDR2: GTSNPN and SVGIG (reference sequence). J was trimmed by 6 bases and V by 4 bases; bases with no gene match: 7. CDR3 protein: CAWKSGVGDTQYF. The CDR3 coding sequence is TGTGCCTGGAAGAGCGGGGTCGGGGATACGCAGTATTTT. Drawing the rest from reference TRBV30 and TRBJ2-3, the complete variable domain is SQTIHQWPATLVQPVGSPLSLECTVEGTSNPNLYWYRQAAGRGLQLLFYSVGIGQISSEVPQNLSASRPQDRQFILSSKKLLLSDSGFYLCAWKSGVGDTQYFGPGTRLTVL.